The text below deals with one TCR beta chain. Its antigen is as yet unknown. Naive CD8 populations comprised CD45RO-negative cells positively selected for CCR7, excluding terminally differentiated effector memory CD45RA+ cells. Each of the donors was a healthy adult who was HIV-negative and had not had a recent acute infection or vaccination. The record originates from a study of shared clonotypes between healthy human individuals. General study findings and limits: It was the non-shared clonotypes that had lower generation probabilities than clonotypes shared by all four donors.

This CDR3 comprises 14 residues. V was trimmed by 3 bases and J by 6 bases, leaving 14 bases between them. Germline V gene data show CDR1 as SGDLS and CDR2 as YYNGEE. Assay: immunoSEQ multiplex PCR; the TCRdb copy retains only in-frame clones and omits some. The sample has around 1.9 million clones; 90% to 95% are singletons. Sequencing was done on a sample of naive CD8+ T cells from PBMCs. J is TRBJ2-3 and V is TRBV9; tentatively, D is TRBD1 or TRBD2 (6 bases each). The receptor was derived from a man aged 18 to 29 in good health. Some clones in this sample may be carry-over from other donors' samples. The CDR3 reads CASSEGGSWDTQYF. The CDR3 DNA reads TGTGCCAGCAGCGAGGGGGGTTCATGGGATACGCAGTATTTT.